One sample yielded the 20 T cell receptor beta chains listed below, sequenced in a study of neurological immune-mediated disorders. From the 5' RACE reads, TCRdb called clonotypes with MiXCR, one entry per CDR3 protein. The table lists under 85,000 distinct CDR3 sequences, less than 15% of them singletons. The sequenced material came from PBMCs. The receptors were sampled from a woman between 45 and 65 years old in good health.

Points on this clonotype: A clone one base away is much larger, so this may be a read error. This chain uses TRBV7-2 with TRBJ1-2; possibly TRBD1 for D (6 bases). Per germline, CDR1 SGHTA and CDR2 FQGNSA. The length of the CDR3 is 16 residues. The CDR3 loop is CASSSNRDTLIYRYTF. In nucleotides, the CDR3 is TGTGCCAGCAGCTCGAACAGGGACACGCTGATCTATCGCTACACCTTC.

This clonotype was found many times. V usage is TRBV9 and J usage is TRBJ1-2; no definite D call. Per germline, CDR1 SGDLS and CDR2 YYNGEE. The length of the CDR3 is 13 residues. V lost 1 base and J 6 bases, leaving 10 bases between the germline ends. The CDR3 loop is CASSVSFGDGYTF. CDR3 bases: TGTGCCAGCAGCGTATCTTTTGGGGATGGCTACACCTTC.

This clonotype has only one observation. This chain joins TRBV5-1 and TRBJ2-1, with 8 bases lining up with TRBD1. Germline CDR1 reads SGHRS; CDR2 reads YFSETQ. The ends lost 4 bases at V and 5 bases at J; junction bases unmatched: 11. CDR3 length equals 16 residues. This CDR3 is CASSGATWTGNNEQFF. Written as DNA, the CDR3 is TGCGCCAGCAGCGGCGCCACTTGGACAGGGAACAATGAGCAGTTCTTC. Using reference TRBV5-1 and TRBJ2-1 for the parts outside the CDR3, the full variable domain is KAGVTQTPRYLIKTRGQQVTLSCSPISGHRSVSWYQQTPGQGLQFLFEYFSETQRNKGNFPGRFSGRQFSNSRSEMNVSTLELGDSALYLCASSGATWTGNNEQFFGPGTRLTVL.

The sample holds many counts of this clonotype. The gene calls are TRBV3-1 and TRBJ1-6; 8 bases are shared with TRBD1. Losses at the gene ends were 2 bases for V and 8 bases for J; bases not matched to a gene: 5. The germline CDR1 and CDR2 sequences are LGHDT and YNNKEL (reference sequence). The CDR3 has 15 residues. The CDR3 spells CASSQNSGGDSPLHF. CDR3 DNA sequence: TGTGCCAGCAGCCAAAATTCAGGGGGCGATTCACCCCTCCACTTT.

This clonotype was recorded many times. This chain links TRBV5-6 with TRBJ2-3; D might be TRBD1 or TRBD2, each matching 6 bases. CDR1 and CDR2 from the germline V gene are SGHDT and YYEEEE. The CDR3 contains 14 residues. V was cut by 5 bases and J by 3 bases, with 13 bases left in between. CDR3 loop: CASSMGGHTDTQYF. The DNA of the CDR3 is TGTGCCAGCAGTATGGGGGGACATACAGATACGCAGTATTTT.

This clonotype was observed many times. This rearrangement joins TRBV5-1 to TRBJ2-3, with TRBD1 matching over 7 bases. This CDR3 comprises 17 residues. Germline V CDR1 and CDR2: SGHRS, YFSETQ. The junction had 13 bases not matched to a gene; V was cut back by 1 base and J by 5 bases. The CDR3 DNA reads TGCGCCAGCAGCTTGTTTGGACGAGGGGGCTCCGAAGATACGCAGTATTTT. Protein sequence: CASSLFGRGGSEDTQYF.

Many counts were recorded for this clonotype. The V call is TRBV6-1, the J call TRBJ1-5; no reliable D call. CDR1 and CDR2 from the germline V gene are MNHNS and SASEGT. CDR3 length equals 16 residues. V was trimmed by 4 bases and J by 0 bases, leaving 13 bases between them. The CDR3 DNA reads TGTGCCAGCAGTGGCGACACTATCTATAGCAATCAGCCCCAGCATTTT. Protein sequence: CASSGDTIYSNQPQHF.

In its sample, this clonotype was seen many times. The chain carries TRBV20-1 and TRBJ1-4; no clear D. V lost 1 base to trimming and J lost 0 bases, with 9 bases between them. Germline V gives CDR1 DFQATT, CDR2 SNEGSKA (reference sequence). The CDR3 runs to 15 residues. CDR3 in DNA: TGCAGTGCTAGAGGTTCGAGTGCAACTAATGAAAAACTGTTTTTT. It codes for CSARGSSATNEKLFF.

This clonotype appeared many times. This chain joins TRBV5-1 and TRBJ2-1; D is possibly TRBD2 (5 bases). The V end was cut by 0 bases, the J end by 2 bases, with 9 bases between. CDR3 length equals 15 residues. Per the germline V gene, CDR1 is SGHRS and CDR2 is YFSETQ. The CDR3: CASSLGAEAYNEQFF. The CDR3 DNA sequence: TGCGCCAGCAGCTTGGGAGCGGAAGCCTACAATGAGCAGTTCTTC.

This clonotype was counted at least ten times. V and J are TRBV5-6 and TRBJ2-3, with a tentative D call TRBD1 (5 bases). Germline values: CDR1 SGHDT, CDR2 YYEEEE. The CDR3 contains 15 residues. Trimming removed 3 bases from V and 3 bases from J, with 14 bases in between. CDR3 DNA: TGTGCCAGCAGCTCCGGAGTGGCAGGGACAGATACGCAGTATTTT. Translated, it gives CASSSGVAGTDTQYF.

This clonotype was detected a few times. The rearrangement uses TRBV5-1 and TRBJ1-2, with 8 bases fitting TRBD1. The ends lost 4 bases at V and 4 bases at J; junction bases unmatched: 15. The germline V gene has CDR1 SGHRS and CDR2 YFSETQ. This CDR3 is 17 amino acids long. The CDR3 loop is CASSAGQGSLGGYGYTF. CDR3 in DNA: TGCGCCAGCAGCGCCGGACAGGGATCGCTAGGAGGCTATGGCTACACCTTC.

As for this clonotype: At one of its ends the junction is not consistent with the germline gene, which may arise from a read error. The chain combines TRBV5-1 with TRBJ1-2; D might be TRBD1 (6 bases). CDR1 and CDR2 (germline): SGHRS, YFSETQ. This CDR3 is built from 18 residues. The CDR3 loop is CASSLVDRLWTANYGYTF. The CDR3 bases are TGTGCCAGCAGCTTAGTCGACAGGCTGTGGACTGCTAACTATGGCTACACCTTC.

The chain has TRBV6-6 and TRBJ2-3, with 9 bases identical to TRBD2. V was clipped by 5 bases and J by 3 bases; unmatched bases: 12. The CDR3 runs to 17 residues. Germline CDR1 is MNHNY and CDR2 is SVGAGI (reference sequence). The CDR3 region has the DNA TGTGCCAGCAGTACATCCAAGACTAGCGGTAATACAGATACGCAGTATTTT. Residues: CASSTSKTSGNTDTQYF.

This clonotype has ten or more counts. V gene TRBV5-1 combines with J gene TRBJ2-4; D remains unclear. V was shortened by 1 base and J by 4 bases, with 12 bases between the two germline ends. Germline CDR1 reads SGHRS; CDR2 reads YFSETQ. The CDR3 sequence is 15 residues long. Here the CDR3 reads CASSLLSDVKNIQYF. The CDR3 DNA is TGCGCCAGCAGCTTGCTTTCGGACGTTAAAAACATTCAGTACTTC.

This clonotype was observed at least ten times. This chain uses TRBV7-2 with TRBJ2-5; no clear D. V lost 3 bases to trimming and J lost 5 bases, with 7 bases between them. CDR3 length equals 12 residues. CDR1 and CDR2 (germline): SGHTA, FQGNSA. CDR3 loop: CASSFDRETQYF. The CDR3 nucleotides are TGTGCCAGCAGCTTCGATAGGGAGACCCAGTACTTC.

This clonotype was counted at least ten times. This chain links TRBV20-1 with TRBJ2-1; TRBD2 matches 8 bases. The CDR3 length is 13 residues. Germline CDR1 and CDR2: DFQATT and SNEGSKA (reference sequence). With 6 bases clipped from V and 6 bases from J, the junction kept 7 bases outside the gene matches. The CDR3 loop reads CSAYGGAFNEQFF. DNA of the CDR3: TGCAGTGCCTACGGGGGGGCTTTCAATGAGCAGTTCTTC.

This clonotype was recorded many times. The chain couples TRBV28 to TRBJ1-2; D is undetermined. Trimming removed 3 bases from V and 7 bases from J, with 3 bases in between. Per germline, CDR1 MDHEN and CDR2 SYDVKM. The CDR3 sequence is 10 residues long. CDR3 sequence: CASSFGGYTF. The CDR3, as DNA: TGTGCCAGCAGTTTTGGTGGCTACACCTTC.

Many counts were recorded for this clonotype. The chain has TRBV6-6 and TRBJ1-1; D gene uncertain. In germline, CDR1 is MNHNY, CDR2 SVGAGI (reference sequence). V dropped 5 bases and J dropped 1 base, with 17 bases sitting between them. The CDR3 spans 16 residues. The CDR3 region has the DNA TGTGCCAGCAGTCCCCTTGCAGTCACGGGGAACACTGAAGCTTTCTTT. This sequence encodes CASSPLAVTGNTEAFF.

The sample holds many counts of this clonotype. This sequence joins TRBV29-1 and TRBJ2-7, with TRBD1 as a possible D gene (6 bases). The V and J ends lost 4 bases and 6 bases respectively, with 16 bases between them. The CDR3 has 13 amino acids. Germline V gene lookup returns CDR1 SQVTM and CDR2 ANQGSEA. CDR3: CSVVGTSSGEQYF. In DNA, the CDR3 is TGCAGCGTTGTTGGGACATCCTCTGGCGAGCAGTACTTC.

This clonotype appeared many times. The rearrangement joins TRBV5-1 to TRBJ2-4; D might be TRBD1 (5 bases). Trimming removed 4 bases at V and 5 bases at J, with 13 bases between. Looked up from germline, CDR1 is SGHRS and CDR2 is YFSETQ. The CDR3 extends over 14 amino acids. CDR3 bases: TGCGCCAGCAGCGCGGCCGCAGGGCAAAACATTCAGTACTTC. It is translated as CASSAAAGQNIQYF.